Below are 8 T cell receptor beta chains sequenced from a single sample in a study of blood T cells in healthy people across ages. Next came a second PCR, run for roughly 6 to 11 cycles, which used a sample-barcoded 5' primer along with a J-beta primer mix. One entry per CDR3 protein, called by TCRdb with MiXCR from the 5' RACE reads. The sample lists 1.5 million to 2 million distinct CDR3 sequences, about 35% occurring once. Sequencing was performed on blood. These TCRs come from a woman in her twenties or thirties in good health.

The chain joins TRBV27 to TRBJ2-3; D could derive from TRBD1 or TRBD2 (5 bases each). The CDR3 runs 15 residues. The V gene's germline CDR1 is MNHEY and CDR2 SMNVEV (reference sequence). Trimming took off 8 bases at V and 3 bases at J, with 18 bases between the two ends. The DNA for the CDR3 is TGTGCCAGCCGAAAGCCGGGGCTAGTGACAGATACGCAGTATTTT. Its protein product is CASRKPGLVTDTQYF.

This chain links TRBV19 with TRBJ2-7; TRBD1 matches 7 bases. The CDR3 has 14 residues. The trim removed 3 bases at V and 6 bases at J, leaving 8 bases unmatched. Germline assignment: CDR1 LNHDA and CDR2 SQIVND (reference sequence). The CDR3 nucleotides are TGTGCCAGTAGTATGAGCGAGGGGGCACTCGAGCAGTACTTC. Protein product: CASSMSEGALEQYF.

Points on this clonotype: Mismatch with germline at one junction end may stem from a read error. CDR3 residues: CAGSNPGTGTEQYF. Here the CDR3 DNA reads TGTGCCGGCAGCAACCCGGGGACAGGGACCGAGCAGTACTTC. The J gene is TRBJ2-5, the V gene TRBV7-6; 9 nucleotides align to TRBD1. The J call is uncertain, as TRBJ2-7 better fits the DNA end. Germline V gene data show CDR1 as SGHVS and CDR2 as FNYEAQ. This CDR3 is built from 14 residues.

This clonotype occurred once. The CDR3 sequence: CSGSGGRCSQGVETQYF. CDR3 DNA sequence: TGCAGTGGGTCTGGGGGCCGTTGCAGCCAGGGCGTGGAGACCCAGTACTTC. V is TRBV20-1 and J is TRBJ2-5, with TRBD1 as a possible D gene (6 bases). This CDR3 contains 17 residues. CDR1 and CDR2 (germline): DFQATT, SNEGSKA (reference sequence). V shed 7 bases and J shed 5 bases, with 29 bases lying between them.

Note on this clonotype: A read error may be the cause here, since a much bigger clone is one base away. V is TRBV6-4 and J is TRBJ2-1, with no clear D. Germline CDR1 is MRHNA and CDR2 is SNTAGT. This CDR3 is 10 amino acids long. DNA for the CDR3: TGTGCCAGCATTGACAATGAGCAGTTCTTC. Its translation: CASIDNEQFF.

On this clonotype: A much larger clone differs by one base, so this may be a read error. This chain links TRBV29-1 with TRBJ1-1; 7 nucleotides agree with TRBD1. There are 14 residues in the CDR3. The V gene end was trimmed by 6 bases and the J gene end by 4 bases; junction bases not matched to a gene: 11. From germline, CDR1 is SQVTM and CDR2 ANQGSEA. In DNA form, the CDR3 reads TGCAGCGTCTCCGGGGACAGTTCAGGCACTGAAGCTTTCTTT. Translation: CSVSGDSSGTEAFF. The entire variable domain, with the rest obtained from reference TRBV29-1 and TRBJ1-1, is as follows: SAVISQKPSRDICQRGTSLTIQCQVDSQVTMMFWYRQQPGQSLTLIATANQGSEATYESGFVIDKFPISRPNLTFSTLTVSNMSPEDSSIYLCSVSGDSSGTEAFFGQGTRLTVV.

In this sample, this clonotype turned up many times. The V gene is TRBV6-5, the J gene TRBJ2-5; no clear D. Germline lookup yields CDR1 MNHEY and CDR2 SVGAGI. This CDR3 has 11 amino acids. V lost 4 bases to trimming and J lost 7 bases, with 7 bases between them. This chain's CDR3 is CASSFLGTQYF. The CDR3 DNA reads TGTGCCAGCAGTTTTCTGGGGACCCAGTACTTC.

This clonotype has only a few counts. V usage is TRBV4-1 and J usage is TRBJ2-1; D unclear. V shed 4 bases and J shed 0 bases, with 10 bases lying between them. CDR1 and CDR2 from the germline V gene are MGHRA and YSYEKL. The CDR3 covers 15 residues. Here the CDR3 reads CASSRDQSSYNEQFF. In DNA, the CDR3 is TGCGCCAGCAGCCGAGACCAAAGCTCCTACAATGAGCAGTTCTTC.